The next 22 T cell receptor beta chains were all read from a single sample in a study of T cell changes during pregnancy in multiple sclerosis. Some clones are missing from TCRdb's copy, which holds only in-frame ones; the method was immunoSEQ multiplex PCR. The sample shows tens of thousands of clones, about 92% of them seen only once. The sample was peripheral blood, taken after pregnancy. The receptor source for this set is a female donor with multiple sclerosis, enrolled in a pregnancy study.

The genes are TRBV5-6 and TRBJ1-5; D not resolved. The CDR3 is made up of 13 amino acids. Germline assignment: CDR1 SGHDT and CDR2 YYEEEE. Trimming took 0 bases from V and 5 from J, leaving 6 bases between them. The CDR3 DNA reads as TGTGCCAGCAGCTTGGCTCAGGATCAGCCCCAGCATTTT. Protein: CASSLAQDQPQHF.

The CDR3 nucleotides read TGTGCCAGTAGCACACAGGGGGCGCAGAGCAATCAGCCCCAGCATTTT. Translated: CASSTQGAQSNQPQHF. The chain carries TRBV19 and TRBJ1-5; 9 bases fit TRBD1. This CDR3 comprises 16 residues. Trimming removed 6 bases from V and 1 base from J; junction bases left unmatched: 7. Germline assignment: CDR1 LNHDA and CDR2 SQIVND (reference sequence). The entire variable domain, with the rest obtained from reference TRBV19 and TRBJ1-5, is as follows: DGGITQSPKYLFRKEGQNVTLSCEQNLNHDAMYWYRQDPGQGLRLIYYSQIVNDFQKGDIAEGYSVSREKKESFPLTVTSAQKNPTAFYLCASSTQGAQSNQPQHFGDGTRLSIL.

The rearrangement links TRBV7-3 to TRBJ2-5, with D tentatively TRBD2 (6 bases). The V end was cut by 2 bases, the J end by 4 bases, with 17 bases between. The CDR3 contains 16 residues. CDR1 and CDR2 from the germline V gene are SGHTA and FQGTGA. DNA for the CDR3: TGTGCCAGCAGCTTAGACGGCGGGAAAATCCGAGAGACCCAGTACTTC. Amino acid sequence: CASSLDGGKIRETQYF.

The chain carries TRBV5-6 and TRBJ2-7; D is perhaps TRBD1 (5 bases). V was pared by 0 bases and J by 3 bases, with 10 bases between. CDR3 size: 14 residues. Germline CDR1 and CDR2: SGHDT and YYEEEE. CDR3 loop: CASSLGQTFYEQYF. DNA for the CDR3: TGTGCCAGCAGCTTGGGACAGACATTCTACGAGCAGTACTTC.

The sample holds one count of this clone. CDR3 in DNA: TGTGCCAGCGGGACAGACGACTATGGCTACACCTTC. It is translated as CASGTDDYGYTF. The chain recombines TRBV6-5 with TRBJ1-2; 7 nucleotides align to TRBD1. The CDR3 runs to 12 residues. Trimming at V came to 8 bases and at J to 3 bases, leaving 3 bases not matched to a gene. CDR1 and CDR2 (germline): MNHEY, SVGAGI.

The chain is built from TRBV10-3 and TRBJ2-1; 7 bases map to TRBD1. V shed 5 bases and J 5 bases; nucleotides not matched to a gene: 12. The CDR3 contains 16 residues. Germline CDR1 ENHRY, CDR2 SYGVKD. As DNA, the CDR3 is TGTGCCATCAGTACGCCGACAGGGACCCACAACAATGAGCAGTTCTTC. Its protein product is CAISTPTGTHNNEQFF.

The CDR3 reads CASSQETTISYNEQFF. The CDR3 nucleotides are TGTGCCAGCAGCCAAGAGACTACCATCTCCTACAATGAGCAGTTCTTC. V and J are TRBV4-2 and TRBJ2-1, with a tentative D call TRBD2 (5 bases). Germline V gene lookup returns CDR1 LGHNA and CDR2 YNFKEQ. The CDR3 extends over 16 amino acids. V gave up 0 bases and J gave up 0 bases, with 9 bases separating them.

This rearrangement joins TRBV5-1 to TRBJ2-5; the match to TRBD1 covers 10 bases. With 4 bases clipped from V and 7 bases from J, the junction kept 7 bases outside the gene matches. Germline loops: CDR1 SGHRS, CDR2 YFSETQ. This CDR3 has 14 residues. The CDR3 nucleotides are TGCGCCAGCAGCCCGGGACAGGGGTTGGGGACCCAGTACTTC. It specifies CASSPGQGLGTQYF.

V is TRBV11-2 and J is TRBJ1-3; 7 bases are a match to TRBD1. V was pared by 4 bases and J by 1 base, with 4 bases of the junction left unmatched. Per germline, CDR1 SGHAT and CDR2 FQNNGV. The CDR3 length is 15 residues. CDR3: CASSSTGHSGNTIYF. The CDR3 nucleotides read TGTGCCAGCAGCTCGACAGGGCATTCTGGAAACACCATATATTTT. Variable domain in full (rest from reference TRBV11-2 and TRBJ1-3): EAGVAQSPRYKIIEKRQSVAFWCNPISGHATLYWYQQILGQGPKLLIQFQNNGVVDDSQLPKDRFSAERLKGVDSTLKIQPAKLEDSAVYLCASSSTGHSGNTIYFGEGSWLTVV.

This chain links TRBV11-2 with TRBJ2-7, with a weak D call TRBD2 (6 bases). The CDR3 totals 15 residues. Germline V gene data show CDR1 as SGHAT and CDR2 as FQNNGV. Trimming took 5 bases from V and 0 from J, leaving 14 bases between them. CDR3 amino acids: CASSPEGGNSYEQYF. The CDR3 nucleotides are TGTGCCAGCAGCCCCGAGGGCGGGAACTCCTACGAGCAGTACTTC.

The genes are TRBV2 and TRBJ1-5, with a possible D match to TRBD1 (6 bases). Germline V lookup: CDR1 SNHLY, CDR2 FYNNEI. The CDR3 sequence is 15 residues long. Trimming pared 3 bases from V and 4 bases from J, leaving 13 bases between. In DNA, the CDR3 is TGTGCCAGCAGTGAGGATTACAGGGAGAATCAGCCCCAGCATTTT. It is translated as CASSEDYRENQPQHF. Based on the CDR3 plus reference TRBV2 and TRBJ1-5, the full variable domain is EPEVTQTPSHQVTQMGQEVILRCVPISNHLYFYWYRQILGQKVEFLVSFYNNEISEKSEIFDDQFSVERPDGSNFTLKIRSTKLEDSAMYFCASSEDYRENQPQHFGDGTRLSIL.

This clone occurred once. The chain links TRBV19 to TRBJ2-7, with D hard to call. Trimming left V 3 bases short and J 3 bases short, with 12 bases between. The CDR3 spans 14 residues. Germline CDR1 LNHDA, CDR2 SQIVND (reference sequence). The CDR3 protein is CASSIRNGGYEQYF. CDR3 DNA: TGTGCCAGTAGTATTCGGAATGGCGGCTACGAGCAGTACTTC.

The chain employs TRBV7-6 and TRBJ1-1; D call uncertain. The germline CDR1 and CDR2 sequences are SGHVS and FNYEAQ. V was trimmed by 1 base and J by 2 bases, leaving 8 bases between them. This CDR3 is 14 amino acids long. Here the CDR3 reads CASSLVWANTEAFF. DNA for the CDR3: TGTGCCAGCAGCTTAGTATGGGCCAACACTGAAGCTTTCTTT. Drawing the rest from reference TRBV7-6 and TRBJ1-1, the complete variable domain is GAGVSQSPRYKVTKRGQDVALRCDPISGHVSLYWYRQALGQGPEFLTYFNYEAQQDKSGLPNDRFSAERPEGSISTLTIQRTEQRDSAMYRCASSLVWANTEAFFGQGTRLTVV.

The V and J genes are TRBV19 and TRBJ1-4; no clear D. The CDR3 extends over 15 amino acids. V dropped 4 bases and J dropped 0 bases, with 9 bases sitting between them. CDR1 is LNHDA and CDR2 is SQIVND in the germline V gene (reference sequence). This CDR3 reads CASSTGVATNEKLFF. CDR3 coding DNA: TGTGCCAGTAGTACCGGGGTGGCAACTAATGAAAAACTGTTTTTT.

This clone has only one observation. This chain uses TRBV6-1 with TRBJ2-7, with a possible D match to TRBD2 (6 bases). The V end lost 8 bases, the J end lost 0 bases, and 14 bases lay between the germline ends. Per germline, CDR1 MNHNS and CDR2 SASEGT. This CDR3 region has 14 residues. CDR3 in amino acids: CASGRRESSYEQYF. Written as DNA, the CDR3 is TGTGCCAGCGGCCGACGGGAGAGCTCCTACGAGCAGTACTTC.

This clone was detected ten times or more. The chain is built from TRBV4-1 and TRBJ1-4; 11 bases fit TRBD1. Germline values: CDR1 MGHRA, CDR2 YSYEKL. The CDR3 is made up of 17 amino acids. V lost 3 bases and J lost 5; bases outside the gene matches: 8. CDR3 residues: CASSHVGRDRGNEKLFF. CDR3 DNA: TGCGCCAGCAGCCATGTAGGTCGGGACAGGGGGAATGAAAAACTGTTTTTT.

This chain links TRBV29-1 with TRBJ2-1, with D possibly matching TRBD1 (6 bases). Trimming pared 4 bases from V and 8 bases from J, leaving 12 bases between. Germline-derived CDR1 and CDR2 are SQVTM and ANQGSEA. The CDR3 loop spans 12 amino acids. CDR3 residues: CSVAQGYHEQFF. CDR3 nucleotide sequence: TGCAGCGTTGCACAGGGTTATCATGAGCAGTTCTTC.

The chain uses TRBV5-6 and TRBJ1-2, with 12 positions matching TRBD1. Germline CDR1 reads SGHDT; CDR2 reads YYEEEE. The CDR3 spans 16 residues. V lost 5 bases to trimming and J lost 6 bases; unmatched junction nucleotides: 11. CDR3: CASSSPGTGGADGYTF. CDR3 in DNA: TGTGCCAGCAGTTCTCCCGGGACAGGGGGCGCGGATGGCTACACCTTC.

The rearrangement joins TRBV28 to TRBJ2-7, with a weak D call TRBD2 (5 bases). CDR1 is MDHEN, CDR2 SYDVKM, per germline. CDR3 length equals 15 residues. With 7 bases removed from V and 2 bases from J, the gap between germline ends came to 18 bases. The CDR3 protein is CASKTILAQAYEQYF. The CDR3 coding sequence is TGTGCCAGCAAGACTATACTTGCACAAGCCTACGAGCAGTACTTC.

This clone appeared a few times. The chain employs TRBV7-9 and TRBJ2-7; maybe TRBD2 (5 bases). The germline V gene has CDR1 SEHNR and CDR2 FQNEAQ (reference sequence). The CDR3 loop spans 14 amino acids. V dropped 4 bases and J dropped 7 bases, with 17 bases sitting between them. CDR3 amino acids: CASSSRYRDWEQYF. Here the CDR3 DNA reads TGTGCCAGCAGCTCACGATATCGGGATTGGGAGCAGTACTTC.

The J gene is TRBJ2-7, the V gene TRBV10-3, with D possibly matching TRBD1 (7 bases). Trimming removed 5 bases from V and 0 bases from J, with 14 bases in between. This CDR3 spans 15 amino acids. The germline V gene encodes CDR1 ENHRY and CDR2 SYGVKD. In nucleotides, the CDR3 is TGTGCCATCAGTTCTACAGGGGACTTCTCCTACGAGCAGTACTTC. As protein: CAISSTGDFSYEQYF.

The chain uses TRBV6-5 and TRBJ2-1; perhaps TRBD2 as D (5 bases). This CDR3 region has 15 residues. Trimming took 0 bases from V and 7 from J, leaving 13 bases between them. Germline-derived CDR1 and CDR2 are MNHEY and SVGAGI. This CDR3 is CASSYSGSPGNEQFF. In DNA form, the CDR3 reads TGTGCCAGCAGTTACTCCGGGTCACCGGGGAATGAGCAGTTCTTC.